This entry concerns a single TCR beta chain. Its antigen remains unknown. An equimolar mix of two oligonucleotides served as the beta constant-region primer for TRBC1 and TRBC2. The ligated cDNA underwent four PCR rounds using SP2 and nested alpha and beta constant-region primers. TCRdb called the UMI-ligation and nested PCR reads again in MiXCR, with one record for every CDR3 protein. Of 140,000 to 150,000 distinct CDR3 sequences in the sample, roughly 22% were seen once. The sample comes from a study of naive and memory T cell subsets. The junction had 5 bases not matched to a gene; V was cut back by 6 bases and J by 6 bases. In germline, CDR1 is MNHEY, CDR2 SVGEGT. The CDR3 runs 13 residues. Overall study findings and caveats: There was no ground truth to check naive and memory subset results. Especially in CD8 cells, naive repertoires contained a few larger clonotypes, possibly CD45RA-re-expressing memory cells. Gini index rose across naive, CM, EM and EMRA in CD4 and CD8. TCR counts from RNA may reflect activation-linked expression changes.

The chain couples TRBV6-2 or TRBV6-3 to TRBJ2-1, with 7 bases fitting TRBD1. The specimen was naive CD4+ T cells from blood. This TCR came from a human donor in good health. The CDR3 sequence is CASRLYRGNEQFF. DNA of the CDR3: TGTGCCAGCAGGTTATACAGGGGCAATGAGCAGTTCTTC.